This T cell receptor (beta chain) was documented in a study of regulatory T cells in long-lasting Graves disease. Only a few counts were recorded for this clonotype. Time point here: newly diagnosed GD, antithyroid drugs for less than 3 months. Generation of the TCR library employed RNA extracted from PBMCs. V was shortened by 3 bases and J by 4 bases, with 15 bases between the two germline ends. The CDR3 runs to 15 residues. Germline V gives CDR1 LNHDA, CDR2 SQIVND (reference sequence). Sequencing libraries for TCR beta were prepared with iRepertoire HTBI primers and Arm-PCR of CDR3 regions. Each CDR3 protein gets one entry after TCRdb re-called the multiplex PCR reads with MiXCR. The data contain 350,000 to 450,000 distinct CDR3 sequences, about 12% of them singletons. These data were also filed under a second study, of T cells in Graves' hyperthyroidism and ophthalmopathy. That report adds: First-round RT-PCR with HTBI primers amplified the TCR CDR3 region.

The genes are TRBV19 and TRBJ1-1; a weak D match, TRBD1 (5 bases). The sequence came from a woman aged 18 to 35 with Graves disease. The sequenced sample was peripheral blood mononuclear cells (PBMCs), obtained at new diagnosis, from a patient treated with antithyroid drugs. CDR3 nucleotide sequence: TGTGCCAGTAGTATCGGGGCGGCGTGGGGCACTGAAGCTTTCTTT. Its protein product is CASSIGAAWGTEAFF.